This T cell receptor beta chain derives from a study of shared clonotypes between healthy human individuals (TCRdb year 2020). Background on the whole study: A few men and two women, aged 18 to 49 years, made up the cohort. For each donor, CD4 naive and CD4 memory were each given three plates, CD8 naive was given two plates, and CD8 memory was given one plate. To estimate repertoire size and how much clonotype sharing occurs between individuals, the study deeply sequenced the blood TCR repertoires of 4 to 6 healthy adults. Libraries were prepared and TCR repertoires were sequenced by different laboratories using diverse techniques, in order to increase sequencing depth and limit assay-specific biases. Per donor, leukapheresis produced somewhere between about 0.8 and 9 billion PBMCs.

Taken from the germline V gene, the CDR1 and CDR2 loops are SNHLY and FYNNEI. V is trimmed back by 6 bases and J by 2 bases, and the junction contains 3 bases that no gene match accounts for. The CDR3 holds 13 amino acids from the cysteine to the phenylalanine. The only DNA kept is the CDR3, 39 bases in frame from the first base. The donors were healthy, HIV-negative adults with no recently reported acute infections or vaccinations. Every donor was a Caucasian adult residing in Nashville, Tennessee, USA. Magnetic negative selection was used to enrich CD4+ T cells, after which naive cells were positively selected on CD45RA and the negative fraction became the memory subset. After blood collection by leukapheresis, PBMCs were isolated using Ficoll-Histopaque density gradient centrifugation and then cryopreserved in the vapor phase of liquid nitrogen. Purity and quantity of every magnetically sorted T cell population were checked by analytical flow cytometry. Genomic DNA was isolated from every sorted fraction and measured by UV absorbance on a Nanodrop 2000c.

Using the deep immunoSEQ assay, TCR CDR3 regions were amplified from genomic DNA by multiplex PCR. Extracted genomic DNA from each cell subset was distributed evenly across all wells of several immunoSEQ 96-well plates, and each plate was treated as a replicate. For sorted subsets, 150 to 200 ng genomic DNA, equal to 30,000 to 35,000 T cell genomes, was loaded into each replicate PCR. Purified libraries were measured with a Qubit 3.0 fluorometer, size-checked on a Bioanalyzer 2100, and measured again with the KAPA Library Quantification kit. Each immunoSEQ 96-well plate was sequenced on its own single-read 150-cycle Illumina NextSeq 550 flow cell. As for the authors' bioinformatics: Because the immunoSEQ output held only junctional sequences and lacked quality scores, the filtering could not match the filtering applied to full-length reads. To assign V/J genes and CDR3, sequences were annotated against IMGT germline references using PyIR, a Python wrapper for IgBLAST v1.9. Any read was removed if the V/J assignment was weak (E-value above 1e-6), the CDR3 was missing, or the read contained stop codons, out-of-frame junctions, or ambiguous translated residues. V3J clonotypes were defined as sequences sharing an identical inferred V gene, J gene, and CDR3 amino acid sequence. Percentage overlap between repertoires was calculated by dividing the number of shared unique clonotypes by the size of the smaller repertoire. Richness of each repertoire was evaluated using RTK rarefaction, the Chao1 estimator, and Recon v2.1 estimates of unobserved clonotypes. For all TCRbeta clonotypes obtained by the gDNA method from several donors, generation probabilities were computed with OLGA. This immuneACCESS table, as held by TCRdb, lists in-frame sequences with V and J called but not all clones. Of the missing ones, under half trace to an unresolved V gene in checked studies; the others have no known cause. That table furnishes V, J and clone size, whereas the DNA furnished D and trimming. This sample gives about 2.3 million clones in total; about 92% of them show up just once. Together, the top ten hold 0.39% of the sample.

In its sample, this clone was seen once. Its antigen remains unidentified. Base qualities were left out, and no much larger clone turns up one base away. Study-wide conclusions, independent of this receptor: Across four donors, around 5% of naive CD4, roughly 3.8% of naive CD8, approximately 2.5% of memory CD4, and about 0.4% of memory CD8 clonotypes were shared. Only blood was sampled, and tissue TCR repertoires likely differ from those in blood. Clonotypes shared by all four sorted-subset donors showed higher generation probabilities than non-shared clonotypes. Rarefaction of sorted-subset datasets indicated incomplete sequencing despite the large sequencing depth. Larger estimated clonotype richness was generally found for naive subsets than for memory subsets. Pairwise subsampling led to the expectation that sequencing depth would affect the degree of clonotype sharing among donors. Because the study included only a small number of donors, the genetic and exposure-history diversity represented was limited.

The sequence links TRBV2 to TRBJ2-5; TRBD2 matches 7 bases in the middle. The TCR was taken from a man aged 18 to 29 in good health. Some clones in this sample may be carry-over from other donors' samples. Sample: naive CD4+ T cells from PBMCs. The cell subset or site label here, explained by the study, means: CD45RA+ positively selected. The CDR3 reads CASRSSGQETQYF. The bases are TGTGCCAGCAGATCTAGCGGACAAGAGACCCAGTACTTC.